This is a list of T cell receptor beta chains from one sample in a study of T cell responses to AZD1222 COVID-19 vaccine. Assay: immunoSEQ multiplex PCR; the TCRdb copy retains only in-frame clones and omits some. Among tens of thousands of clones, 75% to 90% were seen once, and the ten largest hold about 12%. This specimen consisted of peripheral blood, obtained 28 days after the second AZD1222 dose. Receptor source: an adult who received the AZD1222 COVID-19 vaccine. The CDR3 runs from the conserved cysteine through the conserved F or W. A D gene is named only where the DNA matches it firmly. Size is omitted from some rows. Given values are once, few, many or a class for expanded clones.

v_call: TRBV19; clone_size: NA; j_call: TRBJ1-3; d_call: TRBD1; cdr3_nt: TGTGCCAGTTCGATTGGGACAGGGCTATCGAACACCATATATTTT; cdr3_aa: CASSIGTGLSNTIYF
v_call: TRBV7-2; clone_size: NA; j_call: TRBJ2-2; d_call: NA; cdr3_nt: TGTGCCAGCAGCTTCGGGATGACTCCCGGGGAGCTGTTTTTT; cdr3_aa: CASSFGMTPGELFF
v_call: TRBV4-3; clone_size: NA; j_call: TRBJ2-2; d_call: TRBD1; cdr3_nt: TGCGCCAGCAGCCTATCATGGGACAGGGGGACCGGGGAGCTGTTTTTT; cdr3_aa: CASSLSWDRGTGELFF
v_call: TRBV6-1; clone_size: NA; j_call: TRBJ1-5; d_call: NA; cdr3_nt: TGTGCCAGCAGTGAAACCGGGGGCTCTAGCAATCAGCCCCAGCATTTT; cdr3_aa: CASSETGGSSNQPQHF
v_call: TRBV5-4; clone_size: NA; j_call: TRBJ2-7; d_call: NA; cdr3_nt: TGTGCCAGCAGCTTGGGTGTACAGCAGTACTTC; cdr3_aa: CASSLGVQQYF
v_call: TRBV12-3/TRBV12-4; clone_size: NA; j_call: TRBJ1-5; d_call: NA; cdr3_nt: TGTGCCAGCAGTCTCGAGGAGAATCAGCCCCAGCATTTT; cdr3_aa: CASSLEENQPQHF
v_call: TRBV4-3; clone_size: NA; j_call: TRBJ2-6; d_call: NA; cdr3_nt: TGCGCCAGCAGCAACTCCCCCTCGGGGGCCAACGTCCTGACTTTC; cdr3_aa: CASSNSPSGANVLTF
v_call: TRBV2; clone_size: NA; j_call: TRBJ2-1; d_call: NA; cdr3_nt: TGTGCCAGCAGTAGAGGGCATGAGCAGTTCTTC; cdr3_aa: CASSRGHEQFF
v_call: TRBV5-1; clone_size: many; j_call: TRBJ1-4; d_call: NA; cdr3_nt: TGCGCCAGCAGCTTGAGTCCCACAGGGTCGCGCTATGCAACTAATGAAAAACTGTTTTTT; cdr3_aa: CASSLSPTGSRYATNEKLFF
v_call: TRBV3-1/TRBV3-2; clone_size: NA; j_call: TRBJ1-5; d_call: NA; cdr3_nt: TGTGCCAGCAGCCAGGAAGGAAGGCAGCCCCAGCATTTT; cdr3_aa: CASSQEGRQPQHF
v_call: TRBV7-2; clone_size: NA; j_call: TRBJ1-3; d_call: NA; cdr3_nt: TGTGCCAGCAGCCCATCCGGGTCTGGAAACACCATATATTTT; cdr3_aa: CASSPSGSGNTIYF
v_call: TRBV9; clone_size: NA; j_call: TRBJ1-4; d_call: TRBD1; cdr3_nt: TGTGCCAGCAGCGTAGGGACGCGACAGGGAAGGGATGAAAAACTGTTTTTT; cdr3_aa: CASSVGTRQGRDEKLFF
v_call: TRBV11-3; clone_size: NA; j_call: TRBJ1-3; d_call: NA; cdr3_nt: TGTGCCAGCAGTCACAGAAACACCATATATTTT; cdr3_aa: CASSHRNTIYF
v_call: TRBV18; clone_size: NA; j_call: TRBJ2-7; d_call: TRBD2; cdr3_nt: TGTGCCAGCTCACCTACCCGTGAGGCGGGAGCTTTTTTCTACGAGCAGTACTTC; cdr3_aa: CASSPTREAGAFFYEQYF
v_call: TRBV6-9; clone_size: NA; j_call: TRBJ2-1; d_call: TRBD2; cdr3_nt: TGTGCCAGCAGTACAACTAGCGGGGTTCTCGATTTGGATGAGCAGTTCTTC; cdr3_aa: CASSTTSGVLDLDEQFF
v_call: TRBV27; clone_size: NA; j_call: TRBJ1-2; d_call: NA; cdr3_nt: TGTGCCAGCAGTCCACTGGGGCAGGGCGCCTATGGCTACACCTTC; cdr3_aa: CASSPLGQGAYGYTF
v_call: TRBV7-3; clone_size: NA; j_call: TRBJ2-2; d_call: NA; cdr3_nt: TGTGCCAGCAGCTTAGTTTCGGGGCGAACGAACACCGGGGAGCTGTTTTTT; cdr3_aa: CASSLVSGRTNTGELFF
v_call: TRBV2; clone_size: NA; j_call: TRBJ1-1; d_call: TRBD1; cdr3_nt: TGTGCCAGCAGCCAGGGGGAGAACACTGAAGCTTTCTTT; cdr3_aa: CASSQGENTEAFF
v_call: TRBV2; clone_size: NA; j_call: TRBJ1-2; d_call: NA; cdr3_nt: TGTGCCAGCAGTCTAGTCCGAGGCTACACCTTC; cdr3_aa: CASSLVRGYTF
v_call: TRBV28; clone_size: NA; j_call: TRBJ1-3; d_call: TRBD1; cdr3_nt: TGTGCCAGCAGTTTGGGCTGGCAGGGGGTAGGCGGAAACACCATATATTTT; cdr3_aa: CASSLGWQGVGGNTIYF
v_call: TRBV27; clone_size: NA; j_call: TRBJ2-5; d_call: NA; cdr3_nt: TGTGCCAGCAGTTCCTTAGAGACCCAGTACTTC; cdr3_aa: CASSSLETQYF
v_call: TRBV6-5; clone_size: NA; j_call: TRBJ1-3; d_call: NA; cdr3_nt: TGTGCCAGCAGCGAGGTAAACTCTGGAAACACCATATATTTT; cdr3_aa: CASSEVNSGNTIYF
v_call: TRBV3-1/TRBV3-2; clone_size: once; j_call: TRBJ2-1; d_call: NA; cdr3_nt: TGTGCCAGCAGCCAAGATTCGACTAGAGCAAGCTCCTACAATGAGCAGTTCTTC; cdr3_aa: CASSQDSTRASSYNEQFF
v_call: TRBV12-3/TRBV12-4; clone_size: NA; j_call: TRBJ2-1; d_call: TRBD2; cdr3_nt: TGTGCCAGTAGCGGGGGCTCCGGGAATGAGCAGTTCTTC; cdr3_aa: CASSGGSGNEQFF
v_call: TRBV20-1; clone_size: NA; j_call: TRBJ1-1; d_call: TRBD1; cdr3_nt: TGCAGTGCTAGTGGCCCAGGGGGCTTTAACACTGAAGCTTTCTTT; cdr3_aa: CSASGPGGFNTEAFF
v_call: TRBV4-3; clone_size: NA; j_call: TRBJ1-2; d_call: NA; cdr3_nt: TGCGCCAGCAGCCAAGATCTTCAGGGTAAGGGAGGCTACACCTTC; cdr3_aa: CASSQDLQGKGGYTF
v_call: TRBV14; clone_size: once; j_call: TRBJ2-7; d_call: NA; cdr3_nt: TGTGCCAGCAGCCAAGAAGGAGGGAGATTCTACGAGCAGTACTTC; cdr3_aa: CASSQEGGRFYEQYF
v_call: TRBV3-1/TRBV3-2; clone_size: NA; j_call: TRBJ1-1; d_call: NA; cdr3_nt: TGTGCCAGCAGCCAATACGCTGAAGCTTTCTTT; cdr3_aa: CASSQYAEAFF